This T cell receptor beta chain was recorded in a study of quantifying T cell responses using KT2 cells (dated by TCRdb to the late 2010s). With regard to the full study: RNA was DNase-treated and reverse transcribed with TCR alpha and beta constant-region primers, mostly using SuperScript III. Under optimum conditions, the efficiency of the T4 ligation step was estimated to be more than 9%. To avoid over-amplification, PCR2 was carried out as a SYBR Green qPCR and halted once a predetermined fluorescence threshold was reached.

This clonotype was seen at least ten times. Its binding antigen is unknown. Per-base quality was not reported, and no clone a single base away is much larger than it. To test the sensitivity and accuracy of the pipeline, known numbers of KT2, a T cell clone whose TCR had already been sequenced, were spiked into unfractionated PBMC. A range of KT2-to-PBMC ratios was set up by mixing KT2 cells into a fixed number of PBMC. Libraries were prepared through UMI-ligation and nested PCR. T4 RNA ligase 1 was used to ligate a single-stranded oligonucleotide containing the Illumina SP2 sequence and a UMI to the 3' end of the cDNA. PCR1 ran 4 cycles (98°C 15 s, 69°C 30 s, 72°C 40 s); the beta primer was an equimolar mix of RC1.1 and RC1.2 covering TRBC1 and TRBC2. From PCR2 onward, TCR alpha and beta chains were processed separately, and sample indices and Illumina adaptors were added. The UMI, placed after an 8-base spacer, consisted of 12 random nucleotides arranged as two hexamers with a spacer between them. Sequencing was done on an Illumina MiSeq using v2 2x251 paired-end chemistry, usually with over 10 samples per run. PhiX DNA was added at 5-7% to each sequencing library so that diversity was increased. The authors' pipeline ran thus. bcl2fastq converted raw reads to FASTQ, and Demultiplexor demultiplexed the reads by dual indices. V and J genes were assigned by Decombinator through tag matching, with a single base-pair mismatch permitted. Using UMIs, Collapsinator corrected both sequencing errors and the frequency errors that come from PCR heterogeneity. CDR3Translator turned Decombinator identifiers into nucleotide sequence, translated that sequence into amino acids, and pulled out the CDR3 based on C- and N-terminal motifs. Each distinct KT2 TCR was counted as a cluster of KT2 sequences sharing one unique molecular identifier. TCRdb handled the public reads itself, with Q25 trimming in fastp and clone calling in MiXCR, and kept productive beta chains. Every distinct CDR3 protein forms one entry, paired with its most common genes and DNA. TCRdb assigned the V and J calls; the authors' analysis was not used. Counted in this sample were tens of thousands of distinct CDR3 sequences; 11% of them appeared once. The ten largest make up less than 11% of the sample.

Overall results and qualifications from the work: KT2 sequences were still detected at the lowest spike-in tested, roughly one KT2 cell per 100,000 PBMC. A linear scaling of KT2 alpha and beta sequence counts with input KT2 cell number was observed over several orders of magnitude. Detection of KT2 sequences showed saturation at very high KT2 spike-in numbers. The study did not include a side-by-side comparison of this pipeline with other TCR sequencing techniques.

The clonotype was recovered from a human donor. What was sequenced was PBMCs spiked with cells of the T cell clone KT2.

The DNA sequence is TGCGCCAGCAGTTCGGGACAGCTTGAAGCTTTCTTT. It translates to CASSSGQLEAFF. This receptor chain uses TRBV10-2 and TRBJ1-1; 7 nucleotides in the junction match TRBD1. The CDR3, from cysteine to phenylalanine, totals 12 residues. The entry retains the CDR3 DNA only, 36 bases that are in frame from base 1. Compared with germline, V lacks 5 bases and J lacks 7 bases; bases without a gene match: 4. Taken from the germline V gene, the CDR1 and CDR2 loops are WSHSY and SAAADI.